The 26 T cell receptor beta chains reported below all come from one sample, sequenced in a study of OX40 agonist ivuxolimab in advanced cancers. Assay: immunoSEQ multiplex PCR; the TCRdb copy retains only in-frame clones and omits some. Among over 15,000 clones listed, about 80% were seen once. The specimen comprised CD4+ or CD8+ T cells sorted from blood, sampled in a trial of the OX40 agonist ivuxolimab. The receptors here all came from an adult with an advanced solid tumor such as melanoma, head and neck, liver or kidney cancer.

This chain uses TRBV7-3 with TRBJ2-5, with D unclear. CDR3 length: 13 residues. CDR1 and CDR2 from the germline V gene are SGHTA and FQGTGA. Deletions cut 5 bases from V and 7 bases from J, with 14 bases between. CDR3 sequence reads: CASSPRRVGTQYF. CDR3 DNA sequence: TGTGCCAGCAGCCCCCGTCGGGTGGGGACCCAGTACTTC.

The chain is built from TRBV18 and TRBJ1-1; 8 bases fit TRBD1. This CDR3 has 12 amino acids. The J segment lost 11 bases and the V segment lost 2 bases, leaving 4 bases of the junction unmatched. Germline values: CDR1 KGHSH, CDR2 LQKENI. The CDR3 reads CASSPDRGTAFF. CDR3 DNA: TGTGCCAGCTCACCAGACAGGGGTACGGCTTTCTTT.

The V gene is TRBV28, the J gene TRBJ2-7; TRBD2 matches 8 bases. V gave up 6 bases and J gave up 0 bases; unmatched junction bases: 7. The CDR3 spans 15 residues. Germline V gene sequence: CDR1 MDHEN, CDR2 SYDVKM. The CDR3 spells CASRATSGSSYEQYF. CDR3 DNA sequence: TGTGCCAGCAGAGCCACTAGCGGCAGCTCCTACGAGCAGTACTTC.

The V call is TRBV6-5, the J call TRBJ1-6; D is perhaps TRBD1 (5 bases). Per germline, CDR1 MNHEY and CDR2 SVGAGI. V lost 6 bases, J lost 10 bases, and 19 bases lay in between. The CDR3 is made up of 15 amino acids. CDR3 nucleotides: TGTGCCAGCAGCCGTCGGGGGGAGGGTCCCTCACCCCTCCACTTT. Its translation is CASSRRGEGPSPLHF.

This chain joins TRBV7-2 and TRBJ1-6; the match to TRBD1 covers 9 bases. The CDR3 runs 17 residues. V was pared by 5 bases and J by 0 bases, with 5 bases of the junction left unmatched. Germline values: CDR1 SGHTA, CDR2 FQGNSA. CDR3 coding DNA: TGTGCCAGCAGCCAGACAGGGGGGCGCTCCTATAATTCACCCCTCCACTTT. Translated: CASSQTGGRSYNSPLHF.

CDR3 sequence (DNA): TGTGCCAGCAGCAAAAGGGGGGCGGGGAACACTGAAGCTTTCTTT. This gives the protein CASSKRGAGNTEAFF. The J gene is TRBJ1-1, the V gene TRBV28, with a weak D call TRBD1 (6 bases). Trimming shortened V by 6 bases and J by 1 base, and 15 bases separated the two germline ends. Germline V gene sequence: CDR1 MDHEN, CDR2 SYDVKM. This CDR3 comprises 15 residues.

This sequence joins TRBV5-6 and TRBJ2-1; 7 bases fit TRBD2. The CDR3 has 16 amino acids. Germline V gene sequence: CDR1 SGHDT, CDR2 YYEEEE. The junction had 11 bases not matched to a gene; V was cut back by 4 bases and J by 4 bases. The CDR3 loop is CASSRDAGETYNEQFF. CDR3 nucleotide sequence: TGTGCCAGCAGCAGAGACGCGGGAGAAACGTACAATGAGCAGTTCTTC.

The chain has TRBV7-9 and TRBJ2-5; a weak D match, TRBD1 (6 bases). CDR3 length: 14 residues. Germline V CDR1 and CDR2: SEHNR, FQNEAQ (reference sequence). With 2 bases removed from V and 2 bases from J, the gap between germline ends came to 9 bases. CDR3 coding DNA: TGTGCCAGCAGCTTACCCAGGGGTCAAGAGACCCAGTACTTC. Translation: CASSLPRGQETQYF.

The chain combines TRBV5-5 with TRBJ1-1; possibly TRBD1 for D (6 bases). The V end lost 0 bases, the J end lost 5 bases, and 11 bases lay between the germline ends. There are 14 residues in the CDR3. Germline CDR1 is SGHKS and CDR2 is YYEKEE (reference sequence). The CDR3 loop reads CASSLVGARTEAFF. The CDR3 DNA reads TGTGCCAGCAGCTTGGTGGGGGCGCGGACTGAAGCTTTCTTT.

This chain links TRBV30 with TRBJ1-2; D call uncertain. This CDR3 contains 14 residues. CDR1 and CDR2 (germline): GTSNPN, SVGIG (reference sequence). The V gene lost 0 bases and the J gene lost 7 bases, with 15 bases spanning the gap. The chain's CDR3 is CAWSVNGRGGGYTF. CDR3 nucleotides: TGTGCCTGGAGTGTCAACGGGAGAGGTGGTGGCTACACCTTC.

As for this clone: The same CDR3 also results from other DNA sequences found in this sample. The chain couples TRBV7-2 to TRBJ1-5; D unresolved. In germline, CDR1 is SGHTA, CDR2 FQGNSA. The length of the CDR3 is 15 residues. Trimming shortened V by 5 bases and J by 0 bases, and 11 bases separated the two germline ends. The CDR3: CASSLDGYSNQPQHF. CDR3 DNA: TGTGCCAGCAGCCTGGACGGGTATAGCAATCAGCCCCAGCATTTT.

The genes are TRBV12-5 and TRBJ2-3; no clear D gene. V gave up 7 bases and J gave up 2 bases, with 13 bases separating them. The CDR3 extends over 14 amino acids. The germline V gene has CDR1 LGHNT and CDR2 FRNRAP. This CDR3 is CASASQAFTDTQYF. CDR3 sequence (DNA): TGTGCTAGTGCTTCTCAGGCCTTCACAGATACGCAGTATTTT.

The chain couples TRBV9 to TRBJ2-3; D not certain. The germline V gene has CDR1 SGDLS and CDR2 YYNGEE. There are 12 residues in the CDR3. V was shortened by 0 bases and J by 10 bases, with 9 bases between the two germline ends. This CDR3 is CASSVGVSPQYF. CDR3 in DNA: TGTGCCAGCAGCGTAGGGGTTAGCCCGCAGTATTTT. The complete variable domain, with remaining parts taken from reference TRBV9 and TRBJ2-3, reads DSGVTQTPKHLITATGQRVTLRCSPRSGDLSVYWYQQSLDQGLQFLIQYYNGEERAKGNILERFSAQQFPDLHSELNLSSLELGDSALYFCASSVGVSPQYFGPGTRLTVL.

This chain connects TRBV28 to TRBJ2-3; the match to TRBD2 covers 11 bases. The trim removed 4 bases at V and 1 base at J, leaving 4 bases unmatched. The CDR3 covers 16 residues. Per the germline V gene, CDR1 is MDHEN and CDR2 is SYDVKM. The CDR3 reads CASSWETSGGTDTQYF. The CDR3 DNA reads as TGTGCCAGCAGTTGGGAGACTAGCGGGGGCACAGATACGCAGTATTTT.

This clone was detected only a few times. This chain uses TRBV5-5 with TRBJ1-2, with D hard to call. CDR1 and CDR2 from the germline V gene are SGHKS and YYEKEE (reference sequence). There are 11 residues in the CDR3. The V gene lost 4 bases and the J gene lost 8 bases, with 9 bases spanning the gap. In nucleotides, the CDR3 is TGTGCCAGCAGCCTACCGGGGGGCTACACCTTC. Protein: CASSLPGGYTF. The full variable domain, completed using reference TRBV5-5 and TRBJ1-2, is DAGVTQSPTHLIKTRGQQVTLRCSPISGHKSVSWYQQVLGQGPQFIFQYYEKEERGRGNFPDRFSARQFPNYSSELNVNALLLGDSALYLCASSLPGGYTFGSGTRLTVV.

The chain carries TRBV6-1 and TRBJ1-3; D is ambiguous. Germline-derived CDR1 and CDR2 are MNHNS and SASEGT. The CDR3 is made up of 14 amino acids. V lost 4 bases to trimming and J lost 0 bases, with 7 bases between them. The DNA of the CDR3 is TGTGCCAGCAGTGGTAGTGTCTCTGGAAACACCATATATTTT. As protein: CASSGSVSGNTIYF.

CDR3 sequence reads: CASSLRNEQFF. The CDR3 nucleotides read TGTGCCAGCAGCTTGAGAAATGAGCAGTTCTTC. The V gene is TRBV5-8, the J gene TRBJ2-1; D remains unclear. Germline values: CDR1 SGHTS, CDR2 YDEGEE. The CDR3 loop spans 11 amino acids. Trimming took off 1 base at V and 7 bases at J, with 3 bases between the two ends.

This clone was found a few times. V is TRBV28 and J is TRBJ1-1; D ambiguous. There are 13 residues in the CDR3. In germline, CDR1 is MDHEN, CDR2 SYDVKM. Trimming cost V 4 bases and J 4 bases, with 10 bases left between them. The DNA of the CDR3 is TGTGCCAGCAGTTCCTTCCCGGCCACTGAAGCTTTCTTT. Its protein is CASSSFPATEAFF.

The chain is built from TRBV6-5 and TRBJ1-3; D gene unclear. This CDR3 spans 12 amino acids. Per germline, CDR1 MNHEY and CDR2 SVGAGI. The germline V and J ends were trimmed by 4 bases and 7 bases, with 8 bases remaining between them. The CDR3 DNA follows: TGTGCCAGCAGTTCAAGGCTGAACACCATATATTTT. Protein sequence: CASSSRLNTIYF.

The chain employs TRBV28 and TRBJ1-2; 9 positions agree with TRBD1. Germline CDR1 reads MDHEN; CDR2 reads SYDVKM. The ends lost 5 bases at V and 4 bases at J; junction bases unmatched: 11. This CDR3 region has 16 residues. This CDR3 is CASSPAGQGTPYGYTF. Written as DNA, the CDR3 is TGTGCCAGCAGTCCGGCTGGACAGGGGACTCCCTATGGCTACACCTTC.

This clone was observed once. The chain combines TRBV29-1 with TRBJ2-7; D gene unclear. There are 11 residues in the CDR3. Trimming stripped 1 base from V and 7 bases from J, with 8 bases between. The germline gives CDR1 SQVTM, CDR2 ANQGSEA. CDR3 sequence reads: CSVEADLEQYF. In nucleotides, the CDR3 is TGCAGCGTTGAAGCCGACTTAGAGCAGTACTTC.

This clone was detected only once. The J gene is TRBJ1-1, the V gene TRBV4-2, with D possibly matching TRBD1 (6 bases). Germline CDR1 reads LGHNA; CDR2 reads YNFKEQ. The CDR3 is 16 residues long. V dropped 4 bases and J dropped 0 bases, with 15 bases sitting between them. The CDR3 DNA follows: TGTGCCAGCAGCCGCGACCCGGGGGGCGTGAACACTGAAGCTTTCTTT. Translating it yields CASSRDPGGVNTEAFF.

This chain links TRBV2 with TRBJ2-3; 7 bases agree with TRBD2. Germline CDR1 reads SNHLY; CDR2 reads FYNNEI. The CDR3 totals 14 residues. Trimming cost V 9 bases and J 1 base; bases outside gene matches: 7. CDR3 loop: CARKATSGTDTQYF. The CDR3 nucleotides read TGTGCCAGAAAGGCCACTAGCGGCACAGATACGCAGTATTTT.

This clone was observed a single time. The rearrangement uses TRBV19 and TRBJ1-5; D not resolved. V was shortened by 1 base and J by 6 bases, with 7 bases between the two germline ends. The CDR3 sequence is 13 residues long. The germline CDR1 and CDR2 sequences are LNHDA and SQIVND (reference sequence). This CDR3 is CASSIAGGQPQHF. The CDR3 bases are TGTGCCAGTAGTATAGCGGGAGGTCAGCCCCAGCATTTT.

This rearrangement joins TRBV6-5 to TRBJ2-7, with 9 nucleotides matching TRBD1. Germline-derived CDR1 and CDR2 are MNHEY and SVGAGI. With V trimmed by 3 bases and J by 4 bases, 7 bases remained unmatched. The CDR3 consists of 15 residues. CDR3 DNA: TGTGCCAGCAGTTATGGAGGACAGGGGTTATACGAGCAGTACTTC. Its protein is CASSYGGQGLYEQYF.

Worth noting for this clone: A much bigger clone sits one base away, suggesting this may be a read error. Within the sample, other DNA sequences also encode this same CDR3. This rearrangement joins TRBV5-1 to TRBJ1-2, with D perhaps matching TRBD1 (6 bases). Germline values: CDR1 SGHRS, CDR2 YFSETQ. This CDR3 is 14 amino acids long. CDR3 bases: TGCGCCAGCAGTTTGGCCAGGGGAGCGGATGGCTACACCTTC. Protein product: CASSLARGADGYTF.